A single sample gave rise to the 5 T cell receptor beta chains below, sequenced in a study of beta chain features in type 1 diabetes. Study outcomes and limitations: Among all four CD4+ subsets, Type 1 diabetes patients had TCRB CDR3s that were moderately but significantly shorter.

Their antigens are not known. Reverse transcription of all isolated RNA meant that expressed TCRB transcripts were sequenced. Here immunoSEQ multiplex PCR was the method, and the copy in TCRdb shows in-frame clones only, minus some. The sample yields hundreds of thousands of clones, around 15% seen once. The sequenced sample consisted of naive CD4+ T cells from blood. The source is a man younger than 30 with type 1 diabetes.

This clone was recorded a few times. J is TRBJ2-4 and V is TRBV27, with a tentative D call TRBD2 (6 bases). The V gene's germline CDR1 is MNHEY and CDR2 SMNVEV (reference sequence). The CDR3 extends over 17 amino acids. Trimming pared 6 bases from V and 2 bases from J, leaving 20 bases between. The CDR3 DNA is TGTGCCAGCAGCCCAAGGTTGGCTAGCGAATCCAAAAACATTCAGTACTTC. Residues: CASSPRLASESKNIQYF.

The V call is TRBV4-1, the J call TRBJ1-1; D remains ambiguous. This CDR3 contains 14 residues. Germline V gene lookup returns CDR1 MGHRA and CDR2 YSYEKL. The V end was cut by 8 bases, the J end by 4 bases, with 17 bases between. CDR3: CASAQPGTITEAFF. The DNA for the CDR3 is TGCGCCAGCGCCCAGCCGGGAACAATCACTGAAGCTTTCTTT.

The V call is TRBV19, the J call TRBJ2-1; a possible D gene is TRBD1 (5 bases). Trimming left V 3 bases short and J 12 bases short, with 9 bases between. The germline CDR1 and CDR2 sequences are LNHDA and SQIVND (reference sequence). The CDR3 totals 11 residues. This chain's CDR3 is CASSIRVVQFF. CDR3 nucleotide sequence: TGTGCCAGTAGTATCAGGGTTGTGCAGTTCTTC.

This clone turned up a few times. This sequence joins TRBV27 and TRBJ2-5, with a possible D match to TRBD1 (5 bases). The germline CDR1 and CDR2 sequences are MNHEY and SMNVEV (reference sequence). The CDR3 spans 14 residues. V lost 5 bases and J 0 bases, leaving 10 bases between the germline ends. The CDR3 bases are TGTGCCAGCAGTCACCGACAGTACCAAGAGACCCAGTACTTC. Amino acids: CASSHRQYQETQYF.

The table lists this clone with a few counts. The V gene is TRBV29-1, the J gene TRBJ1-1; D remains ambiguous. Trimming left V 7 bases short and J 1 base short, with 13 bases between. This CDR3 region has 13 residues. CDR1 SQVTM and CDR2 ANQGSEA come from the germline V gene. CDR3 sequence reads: CSAMTKKNTEAFF. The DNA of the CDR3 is TGCAGCGCTATGACAAAAAAGAACACTGAAGCTTTCTTT.